Below, one T cell receptor (beta chain) is given with its context. The CDR3 runs 15 residues. V lost 0 bases, J lost 9 bases, and 15 bases lay in between. Germline CDR1 reads LNHDA; CDR2 reads SQIVND (reference sequence). Using immunoSEQ multiplex PCR, the repertoire was profiled, and TCRdb retains in-frame clones only, with some absent. The sample has 250,000 to 300,000 clones; roughly 90% are singletons. The data originate from a study of blood T cell repertoires in COVID-19. Study-wide background: From the United States, Italy and Spain came samples of acute and convalescent COVID-19. T cells, B-cell-depleted T cells, or PBMCs supplied cDNA or gDNA.

This sequence joins TRBV19 and TRBJ1-5; D gene ambiguous. The sequence came from a woman in her fifties or sixties who had recovered from COVID-19. Sequenced input: peripheral blood. CDR3 coding DNA: TGTGCCAGTAGTATAGATTTGGCAGATCAGCGGCCCCAGCATTTT. Protein sequence: CASSIDLADQRPQHF.